This paragraph reports one T cell receptor beta chain. The data belong to a study of blood T cell repertoires in COVID-19. Study at large: PBMCs, B-cell-depleted T cells, or T cells were the source of the cDNA or gDNA that made up the material.

V lost 2 bases, J lost 0 bases, and 16 bases lay in between. Germline loops: CDR1 SGHTA, CDR2 FQGNSA. This CDR3 spans 17 amino acids. Assay: immunoSEQ multiplex PCR; the TCRdb copy retains only in-frame clones and omits some. The table shows 200,000 to 250,000 clones, with roughly 82% occurring only once. The chain is built from TRBV7-2 and TRBJ1-1; D is possibly TRBD1 (6 bases). The receptor comes from a man aged 80 or over with acute or convalescent COVID-19. Sequenced sample: peripheral blood. The chain's CDR3 is CASSLLQGLIMNTEAFF. The CDR3 coding sequence is TGTGCCAGCAGCTTATTACAGGGCCTTATCATGAACACTGAAGCTTTCTTT.